This T cell receptor beta chain was recovered during a study of tumor and adjacent non-tumor tissue in lung cancer. Study details: Patients comprised over 9 adenocarcinoma, a couple of squamous cell carcinoma and 1 small cell lung cancer.

This CDR3 has 13 residues. V gave up 10 bases and J gave up 3 bases, with 13 bases separating them. TCRbeta libraries were built with three rounds of nested PCR, modified from ARM-PCR. TCRdb passed the multiplex PCR reads through MiXCR, listing each CDR3 protein once. This table has about 43,000 distinct CDR3 sequences, roughly 60% appearing once. No cell sorting was done before RNA was extracted from the tissue. Distant lung tissue was collected more than 3 cm away from the tumor edge. The gene calls are TRBV12-3 or TRBV12-4 and TRBJ1-5; D is uncertain. The TCR was taken from a man aged 50-60 years with non-small cell lung cancer. Material for sequencing was distant non-tumor lung tissue. For the CDR3, the DNA is TGTGCCAACAGCCTCAAATACAATCAGCCCCAGCATTTT. This translates into CANSLKYNQPQHF.